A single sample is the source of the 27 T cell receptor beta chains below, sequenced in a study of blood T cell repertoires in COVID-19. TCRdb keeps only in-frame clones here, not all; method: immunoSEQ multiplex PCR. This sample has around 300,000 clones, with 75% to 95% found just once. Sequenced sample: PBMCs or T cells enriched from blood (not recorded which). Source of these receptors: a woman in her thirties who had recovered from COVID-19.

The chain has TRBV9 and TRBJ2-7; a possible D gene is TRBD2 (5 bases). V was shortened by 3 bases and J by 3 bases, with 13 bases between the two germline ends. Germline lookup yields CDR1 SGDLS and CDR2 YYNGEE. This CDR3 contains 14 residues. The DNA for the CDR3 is TGTGCCAGCAGCGCACAACTAGACCGCTACGAGCAGTACTTC. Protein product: CASSAQLDRYEQYF.

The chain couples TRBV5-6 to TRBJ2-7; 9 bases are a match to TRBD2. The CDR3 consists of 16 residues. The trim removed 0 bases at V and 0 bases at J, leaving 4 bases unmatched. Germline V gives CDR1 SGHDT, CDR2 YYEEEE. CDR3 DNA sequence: TGTGCCAGCAGCTTGGTGGGTAGCGGGAGCTCCTACGAGCAGTACTTC. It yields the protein CASSLVGSGSSYEQYF.

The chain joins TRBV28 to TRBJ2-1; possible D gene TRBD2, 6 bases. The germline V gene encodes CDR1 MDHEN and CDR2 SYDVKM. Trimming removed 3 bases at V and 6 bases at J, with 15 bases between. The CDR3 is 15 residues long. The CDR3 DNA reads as TGTGCCAGCAGTTTCCCCCAGCCGGGGGTCAATGAGCAGTTCTTC. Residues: CASSFPQPGVNEQFF.

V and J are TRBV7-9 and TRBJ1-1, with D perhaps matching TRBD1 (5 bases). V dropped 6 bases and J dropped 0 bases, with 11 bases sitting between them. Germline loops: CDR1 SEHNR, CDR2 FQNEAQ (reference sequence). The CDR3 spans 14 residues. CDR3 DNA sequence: TGTGCCAGCAGTCCTGGACAAATGAACACTGAAGCTTTCTTT. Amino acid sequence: CASSPGQMNTEAFF.

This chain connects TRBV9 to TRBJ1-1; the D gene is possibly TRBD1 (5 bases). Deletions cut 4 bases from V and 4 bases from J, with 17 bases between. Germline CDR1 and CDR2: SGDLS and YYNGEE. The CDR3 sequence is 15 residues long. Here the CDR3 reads CASSPSGGGGTEAFF. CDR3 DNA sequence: TGTGCCAGCAGCCCGAGCGGGGGTGGGGGCACTGAAGCTTTCTTT.

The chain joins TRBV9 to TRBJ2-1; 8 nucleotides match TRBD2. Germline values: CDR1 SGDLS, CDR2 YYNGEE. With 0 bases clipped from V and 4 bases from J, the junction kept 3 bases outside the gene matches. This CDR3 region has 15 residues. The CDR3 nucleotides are TGTGCCAGCAGCGTAGATAGCGGGAATTACAATGAGCAGTTCTTC. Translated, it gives CASSVDSGNYNEQFF.

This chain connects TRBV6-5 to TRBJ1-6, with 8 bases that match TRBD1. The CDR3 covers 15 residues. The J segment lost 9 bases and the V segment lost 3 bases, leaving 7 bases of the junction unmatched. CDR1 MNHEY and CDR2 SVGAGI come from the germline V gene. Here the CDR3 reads CASSYGTGFSSPLHF. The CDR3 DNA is TGTGCCAGCAGTTATGGGACAGGATTTAGTTCACCCCTCCACTTT.

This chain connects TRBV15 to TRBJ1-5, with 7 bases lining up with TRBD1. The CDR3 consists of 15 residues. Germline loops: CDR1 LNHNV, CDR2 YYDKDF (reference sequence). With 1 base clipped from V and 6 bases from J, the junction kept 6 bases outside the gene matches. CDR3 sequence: CATSRVQGGGQPQHF. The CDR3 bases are TGTGCCACCAGCAGAGTGCAGGGGGGCGGTCAGCCCCAGCATTTT.

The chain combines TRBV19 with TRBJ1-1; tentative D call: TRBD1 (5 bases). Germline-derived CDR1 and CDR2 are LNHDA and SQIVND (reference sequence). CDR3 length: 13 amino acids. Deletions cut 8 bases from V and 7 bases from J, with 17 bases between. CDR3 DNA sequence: TGTGCCAGTGCCTTCCTCGGGCAGGGTGAAGCTTTCTTT. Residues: CASAFLGQGEAFF. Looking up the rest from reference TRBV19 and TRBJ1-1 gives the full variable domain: DGGITQSPKYLFRKEGQNVTLSCEQNLNHDAMYWYRQDPGQGLRLIYYSQIVNDFQKGDIAEGYSVSREKKESFPLTVTSAQKNPTAFYLCASAFLGQGEAFFGQGTRLTVV.

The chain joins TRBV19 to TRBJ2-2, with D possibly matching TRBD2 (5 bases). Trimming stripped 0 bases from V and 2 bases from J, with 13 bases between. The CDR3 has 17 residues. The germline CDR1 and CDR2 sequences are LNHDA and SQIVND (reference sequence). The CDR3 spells CASSIDQGRGNTGELFF. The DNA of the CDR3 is TGTGCCAGTAGTATAGATCAAGGTCGGGGAAACACCGGGGAGCTGTTTTTT.

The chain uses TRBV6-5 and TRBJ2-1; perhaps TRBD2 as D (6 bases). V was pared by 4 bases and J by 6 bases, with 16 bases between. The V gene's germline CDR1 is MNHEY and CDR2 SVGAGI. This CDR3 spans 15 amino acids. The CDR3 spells CASSLYSGHPNEQFF. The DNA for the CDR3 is TGTGCCAGCAGTTTATATAGCGGACACCCCAATGAGCAGTTCTTC.

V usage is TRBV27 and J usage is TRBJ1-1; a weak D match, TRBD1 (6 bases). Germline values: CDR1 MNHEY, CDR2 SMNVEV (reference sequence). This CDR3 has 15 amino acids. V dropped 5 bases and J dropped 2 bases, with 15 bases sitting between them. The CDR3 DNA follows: TGTGCCAGCAGTGCTCCCGGACAGCAAAACACTGAAGCTTTCTTT. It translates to CASSAPGQQNTEAFF.

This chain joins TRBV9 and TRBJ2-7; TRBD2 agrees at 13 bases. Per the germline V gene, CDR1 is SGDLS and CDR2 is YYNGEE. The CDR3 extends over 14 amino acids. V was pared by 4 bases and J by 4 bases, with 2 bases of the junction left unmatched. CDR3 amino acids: CASSRTSGRYEQYF. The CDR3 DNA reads TGTGCCAGCAGCAGGACTAGCGGGAGATACGAGCAGTACTTC. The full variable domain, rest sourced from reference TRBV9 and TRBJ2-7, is DSGVTQTPKHLITATGQRVTLRCSPRSGDLSVYWYQQSLDQGLQFLIQYYNGEERAKGNILERFSAQQFPDLHSELNLSSLELGDSALYFCASSRTSGRYEQYFGPGTRLTVT.

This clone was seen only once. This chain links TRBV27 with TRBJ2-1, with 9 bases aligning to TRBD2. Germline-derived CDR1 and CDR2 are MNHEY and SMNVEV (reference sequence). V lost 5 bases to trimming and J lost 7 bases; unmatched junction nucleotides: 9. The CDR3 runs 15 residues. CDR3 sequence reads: CASSGGSGRGNEQFF. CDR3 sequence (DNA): TGTGCCAGCAGTGGTGGTAGCGGGAGAGGGAATGAGCAGTTCTTC.

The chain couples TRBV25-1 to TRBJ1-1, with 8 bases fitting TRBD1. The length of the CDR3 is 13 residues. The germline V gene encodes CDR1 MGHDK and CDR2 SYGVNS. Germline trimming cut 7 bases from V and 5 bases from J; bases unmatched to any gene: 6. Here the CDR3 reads CASIGQGGTEAFF. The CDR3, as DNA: TGTGCCAGCATCGGACAGGGTGGGACTGAAGCTTTCTTT.

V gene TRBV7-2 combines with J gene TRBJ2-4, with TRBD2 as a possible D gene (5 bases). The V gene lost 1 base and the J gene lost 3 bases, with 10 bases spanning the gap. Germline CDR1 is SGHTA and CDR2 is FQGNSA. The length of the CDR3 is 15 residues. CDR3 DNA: TGTGCCAGCAGCTTAGTCGGGGATGGCAAAAACATTCAGTACTTC. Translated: CASSLVGDGKNIQYF. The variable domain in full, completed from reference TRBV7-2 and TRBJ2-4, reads GAGVSQSPSNKVTEKGKDVELRCDPISGHTALYWYRQSLGQGLEFLIYFQGNSAPDKSGLPSDRFSAERTGGSVSTLTIQRTQQEDSAVYLCASSLVGDGKNIQYFGAGTRLSVL.

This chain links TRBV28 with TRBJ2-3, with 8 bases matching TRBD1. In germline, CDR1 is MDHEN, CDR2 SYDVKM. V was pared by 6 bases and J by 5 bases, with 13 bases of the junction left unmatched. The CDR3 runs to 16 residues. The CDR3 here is CASSLTGGIRGDTQYF. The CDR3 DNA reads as TGTGCCAGCAGCCTTACAGGGGGGATAAGGGGAGATACGCAGTATTTT.

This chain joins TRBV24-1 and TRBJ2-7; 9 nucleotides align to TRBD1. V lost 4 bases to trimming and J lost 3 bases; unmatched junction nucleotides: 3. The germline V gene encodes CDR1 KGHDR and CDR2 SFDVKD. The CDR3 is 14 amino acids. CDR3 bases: TGTGCCACCAGTGAAGGACAGGGGCGCTACGAGCAGTACTTC. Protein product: CATSEGQGRYEQYF.

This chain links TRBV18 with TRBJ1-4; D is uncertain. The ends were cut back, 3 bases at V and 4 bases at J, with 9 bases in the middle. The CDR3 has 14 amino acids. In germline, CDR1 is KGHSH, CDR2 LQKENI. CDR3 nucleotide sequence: TGTGCCAGCTCACCGGGCCAGATTAATGAAAAACTGTTTTTT. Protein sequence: CASSPGQINEKLFF.

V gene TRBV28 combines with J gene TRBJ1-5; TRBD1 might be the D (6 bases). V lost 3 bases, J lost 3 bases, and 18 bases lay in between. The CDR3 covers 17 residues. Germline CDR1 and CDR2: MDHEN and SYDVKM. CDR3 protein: CASSFLGGQNFNQPQHF. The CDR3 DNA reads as TGTGCCAGCAGTTTTCTAGGGGGACAAAACTTCAATCAGCCCCAGCATTTT.

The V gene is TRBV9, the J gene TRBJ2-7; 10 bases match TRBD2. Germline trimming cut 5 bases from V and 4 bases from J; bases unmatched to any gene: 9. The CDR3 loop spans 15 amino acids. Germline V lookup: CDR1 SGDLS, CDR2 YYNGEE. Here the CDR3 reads CASSLGLAGVYEQYF. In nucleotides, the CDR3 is TGTGCCAGCAGTCTAGGGCTAGCGGGAGTGTACGAGCAGTACTTC. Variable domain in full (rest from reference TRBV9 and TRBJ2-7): DSGVTQTPKHLITATGQRVTLRCSPRSGDLSVYWYQQSLDQGLQFLIQYYNGEERAKGNILERFSAQQFPDLHSELNLSSLELGDSALYFCASSLGLAGVYEQYFGPGTRLTVT.

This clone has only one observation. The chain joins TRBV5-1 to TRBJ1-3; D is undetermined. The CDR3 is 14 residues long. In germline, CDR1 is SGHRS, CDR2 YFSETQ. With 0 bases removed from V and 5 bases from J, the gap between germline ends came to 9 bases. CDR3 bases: TGCGCCAGCAGCTTGGCTCCCAGTCGAAACACCATATATTTT. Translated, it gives CASSLAPSRNTIYF.

Here the CDR3 DNA reads TGTGCCAGCAGTGCTCTAGCGGGGAACACCGGGGAGCTGTTTTTT. Protein product: CASSALAGNTGELFF. This chain uses TRBV6-4 with TRBJ2-2; 8 bases line up with TRBD2. Germline-derived CDR1 and CDR2 are MRHNA and SNTAGT. The CDR3 is made up of 15 amino acids. V dropped 4 bases and J dropped 1; count of bases not matched to a gene: 2.

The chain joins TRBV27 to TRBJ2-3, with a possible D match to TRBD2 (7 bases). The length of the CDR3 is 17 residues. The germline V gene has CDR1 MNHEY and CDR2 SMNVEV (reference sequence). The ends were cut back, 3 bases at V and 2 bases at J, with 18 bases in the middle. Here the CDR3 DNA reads TGTGCCAGCAGTTTGGGGGGGCTAGCGAGAGTCACAGATACGCAGTATTTT. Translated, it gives CASSLGGLARVTDTQYF.

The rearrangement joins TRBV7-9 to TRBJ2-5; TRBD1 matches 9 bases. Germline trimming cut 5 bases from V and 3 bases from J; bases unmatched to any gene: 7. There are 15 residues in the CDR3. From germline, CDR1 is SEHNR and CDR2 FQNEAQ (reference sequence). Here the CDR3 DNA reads TGTGCCAGCAGCCGGGAGACAGGGGGTAAAGAGACCCAGTACTTC. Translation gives CASSRETGGKETQYF.

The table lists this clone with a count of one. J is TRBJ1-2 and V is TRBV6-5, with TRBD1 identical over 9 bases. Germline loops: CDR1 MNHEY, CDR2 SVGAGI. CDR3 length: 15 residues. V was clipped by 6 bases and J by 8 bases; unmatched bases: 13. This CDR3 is CASREAGQGRRGYTF. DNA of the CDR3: TGTGCCAGCAGGGAGGCCGGACAGGGGAGAAGAGGCTACACCTTC.

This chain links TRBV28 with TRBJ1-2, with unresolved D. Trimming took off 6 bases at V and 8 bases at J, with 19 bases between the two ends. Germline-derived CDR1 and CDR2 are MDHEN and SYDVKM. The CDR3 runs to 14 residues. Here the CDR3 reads CASRRPGPTVGYTF. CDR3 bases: TGTGCCAGCAGACGCCCCGGTCCCACAGTGGGCTACACCTTC.